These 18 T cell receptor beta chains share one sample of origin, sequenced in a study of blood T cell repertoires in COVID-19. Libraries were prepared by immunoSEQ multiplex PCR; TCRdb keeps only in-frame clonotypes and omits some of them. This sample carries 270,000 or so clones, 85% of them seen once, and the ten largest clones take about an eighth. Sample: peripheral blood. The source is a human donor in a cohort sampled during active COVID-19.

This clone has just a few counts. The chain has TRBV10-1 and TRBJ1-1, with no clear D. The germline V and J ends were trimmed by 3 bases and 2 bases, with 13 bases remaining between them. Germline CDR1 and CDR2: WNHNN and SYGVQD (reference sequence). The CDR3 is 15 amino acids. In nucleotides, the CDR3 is TGCGCCAGCAGTGATTCGGTCGGGATCAACACTGAAGCTTTCTTT. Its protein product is CASSDSVGINTEAFF.

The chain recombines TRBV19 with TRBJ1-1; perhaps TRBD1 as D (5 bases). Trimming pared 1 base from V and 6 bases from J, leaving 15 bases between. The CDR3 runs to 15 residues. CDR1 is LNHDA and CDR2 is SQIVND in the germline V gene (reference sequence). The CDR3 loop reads CASSIGSGLGAEAFF. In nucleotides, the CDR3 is TGTGCCAGTAGTATAGGTTCAGGGCTGGGCGCTGAAGCTTTCTTT. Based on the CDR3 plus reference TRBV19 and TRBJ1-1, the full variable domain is DGGITQSPKYLFRKEGQNVTLSCEQNLNHDAMYWYRQDPGQGLRLIYYSQIVNDFQKGDIAEGYSVSREKKESFPLTVTSAQKNPTAFYLCASSIGSGLGAEAFFGQGTRLTVV.

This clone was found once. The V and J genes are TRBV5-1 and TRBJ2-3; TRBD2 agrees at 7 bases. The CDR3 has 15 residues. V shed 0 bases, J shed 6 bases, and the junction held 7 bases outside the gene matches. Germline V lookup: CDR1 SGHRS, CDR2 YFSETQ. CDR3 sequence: CASSLAGRARDTQYF. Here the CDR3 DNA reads TGCGCCAGCAGCTTGGCGGGGAGGGCCAGGGATACGCAGTATTTT. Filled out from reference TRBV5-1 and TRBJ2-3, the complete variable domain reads KAGVTQTPRYLIKTRGQQVTLSCSPISGHRSVSWYQQTPGQGLQFLFEYFSETQRNKGNFPGRFSGRQFSNSRSEMNVSTLELGDSALYLCASSLAGRARDTQYFGPGTRLTVL.

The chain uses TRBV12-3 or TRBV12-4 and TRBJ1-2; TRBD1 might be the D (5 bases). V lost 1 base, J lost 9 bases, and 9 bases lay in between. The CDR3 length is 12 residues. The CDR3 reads CASSLDRLSYTF. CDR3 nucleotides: TGTGCCAGCAGTTTAGACAGGTTAAGCTACACCTTC.

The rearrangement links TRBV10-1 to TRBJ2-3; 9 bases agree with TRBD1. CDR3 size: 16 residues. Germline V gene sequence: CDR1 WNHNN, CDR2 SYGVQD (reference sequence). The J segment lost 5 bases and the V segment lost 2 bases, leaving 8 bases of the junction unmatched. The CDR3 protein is CASSEGGQGGGDTQYF. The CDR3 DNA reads TGCGCCAGCAGTGAGGGGGGACAGGGTGGAGGAGATACGCAGTATTTT.

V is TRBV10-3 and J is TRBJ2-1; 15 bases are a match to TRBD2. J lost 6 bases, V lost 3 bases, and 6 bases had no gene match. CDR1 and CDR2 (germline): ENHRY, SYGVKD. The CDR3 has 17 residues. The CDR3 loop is CAISDLGLAGGRNEQFF. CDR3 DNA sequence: TGTGCCATCAGTGACCTAGGACTAGCGGGAGGGCGCAATGAGCAGTTCTTC.

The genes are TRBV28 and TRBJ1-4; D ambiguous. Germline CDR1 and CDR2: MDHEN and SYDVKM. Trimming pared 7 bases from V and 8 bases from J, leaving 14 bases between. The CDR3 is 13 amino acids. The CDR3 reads CASTSGSLEKLFF. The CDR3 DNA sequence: TGTGCCAGCACCTCGGGGTCCTTAGAAAAACTGTTTTTT.

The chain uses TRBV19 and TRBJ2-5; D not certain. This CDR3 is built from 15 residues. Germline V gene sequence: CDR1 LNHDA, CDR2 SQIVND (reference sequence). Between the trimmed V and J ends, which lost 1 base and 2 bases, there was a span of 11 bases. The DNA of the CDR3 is TGTGCCAGTAGTATAGGCCCATCGGTGCAAGAGACCCAGTACTTC. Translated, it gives CASSIGPSVQETQYF. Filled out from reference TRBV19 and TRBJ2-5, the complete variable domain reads DGGITQSPKYLFRKEGQNVTLSCEQNLNHDAMYWYRQDPGQGLRLIYYSQIVNDFQKGDIAEGYSVSREKKESFPLTVTSAQKNPTAFYLCASSIGPSVQETQYFGPGTRLLVL.

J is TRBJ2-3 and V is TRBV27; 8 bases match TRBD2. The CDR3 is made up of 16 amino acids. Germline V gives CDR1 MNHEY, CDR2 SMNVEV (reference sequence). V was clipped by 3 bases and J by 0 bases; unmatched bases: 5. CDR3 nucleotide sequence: TGTGCCAGCAGTTTTGCGGGAGGCCCTAGCACAGATACGCAGTATTTT. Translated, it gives CASSFAGGPSTDTQYF.

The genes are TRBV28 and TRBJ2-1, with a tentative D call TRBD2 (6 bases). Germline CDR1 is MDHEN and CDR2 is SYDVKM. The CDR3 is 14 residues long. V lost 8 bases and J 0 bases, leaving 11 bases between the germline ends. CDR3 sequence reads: CASLTGSSYNEQFF. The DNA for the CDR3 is TGTGCCAGCCTAACCGGGAGCTCCTACAATGAGCAGTTCTTC. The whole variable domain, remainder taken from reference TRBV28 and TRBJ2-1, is DVKVTQSSRYLVKRTGEKVFLECVQDMDHENMFWYRQDPGLGLRLIYFSYDVKMKEKGDIPEGYSVSREKKERFSLILESASTNQTSMYLCASLTGSSYNEQFFGPGTRLTVL.

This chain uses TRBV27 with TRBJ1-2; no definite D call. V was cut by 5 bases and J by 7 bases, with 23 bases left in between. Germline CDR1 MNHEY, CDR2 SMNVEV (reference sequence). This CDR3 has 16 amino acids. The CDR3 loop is CASSKTAGAGSSGYTF. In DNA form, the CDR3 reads TGTGCCAGCAGTAAAACCGCAGGTGCCGGGAGTAGTGGCTACACCTTC.

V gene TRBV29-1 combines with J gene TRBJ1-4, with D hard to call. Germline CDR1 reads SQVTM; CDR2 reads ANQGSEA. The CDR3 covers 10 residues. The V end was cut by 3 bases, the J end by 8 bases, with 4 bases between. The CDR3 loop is CSVEEEKLFF. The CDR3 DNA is TGCAGCGTTGAGGAGGAAAAACTGTTTTTT.

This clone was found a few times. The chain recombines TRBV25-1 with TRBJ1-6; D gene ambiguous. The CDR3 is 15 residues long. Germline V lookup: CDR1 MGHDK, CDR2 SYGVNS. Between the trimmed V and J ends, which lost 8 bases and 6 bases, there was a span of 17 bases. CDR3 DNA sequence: TGTGCCAGCTCTGCGGCTGTACTTGGTAATTCACCCCTCCACTTT. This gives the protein CASSAAVLGNSPLHF.

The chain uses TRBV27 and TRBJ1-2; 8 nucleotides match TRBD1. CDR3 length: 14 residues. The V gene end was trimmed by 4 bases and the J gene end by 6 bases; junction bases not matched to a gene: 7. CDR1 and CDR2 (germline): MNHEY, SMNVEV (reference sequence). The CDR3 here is CASSSNQGANGYTF. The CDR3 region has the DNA TGTGCCAGCAGTTCGAACCAGGGGGCTAATGGCTACACCTTC.

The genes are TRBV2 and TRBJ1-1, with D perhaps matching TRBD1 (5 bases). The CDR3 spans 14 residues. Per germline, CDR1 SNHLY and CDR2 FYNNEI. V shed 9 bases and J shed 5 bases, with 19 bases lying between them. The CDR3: CASSLGTGTTEAFF. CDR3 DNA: TGTGCCAGTAGTCTGGGTACAGGAACGACTGAAGCTTTCTTT.

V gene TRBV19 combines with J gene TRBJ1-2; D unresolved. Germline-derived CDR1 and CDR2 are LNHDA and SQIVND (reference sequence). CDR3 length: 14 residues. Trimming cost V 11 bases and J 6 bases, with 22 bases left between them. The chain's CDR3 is CAPKRKVRENGYTF. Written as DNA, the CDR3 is TGTGCCCCCAAGCGGAAGGTTAGAGAGAATGGCTACACCTTC.

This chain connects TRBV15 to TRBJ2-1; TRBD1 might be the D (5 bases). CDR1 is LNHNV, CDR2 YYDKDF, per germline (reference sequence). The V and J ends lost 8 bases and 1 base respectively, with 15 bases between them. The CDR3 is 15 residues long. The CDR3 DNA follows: TGTGCCACCGGGGCGGCGTCGGGTTCCTACAATGAGCAGTTCTTC. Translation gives CATGAASGSYNEQFF.

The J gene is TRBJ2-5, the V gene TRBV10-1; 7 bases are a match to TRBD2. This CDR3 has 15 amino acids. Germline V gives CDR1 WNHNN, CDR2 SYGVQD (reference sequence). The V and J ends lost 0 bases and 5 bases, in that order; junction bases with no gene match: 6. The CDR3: CASSESAAGWETQYF. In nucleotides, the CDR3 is TGCGCCAGCAGTGAGTCGGCAGCGGGATGGGAGACCCAGTACTTC.